The count of the clone carrying this T cell receptor (beta chain) is one. These data come from a study of blood T cell repertoires in COVID-19. As handled by the study authors: Amplifying reference gene primers gave estimates of nucleated cell counts. Generated by immunoSEQ multiplex PCR, the TCRdb table keeps only in-frame clones and is missing some. V and J calls and clone size come straight from that table; D and trimming were deduced from the DNA. In the table there are approximately 330,000 clones, roughly 89% of which are singletons. The CDR3 is made up of 16 amino acids. CDR1 is SQVTM, CDR2 ANQGSEA, per germline. The J segment lost 8 bases and the V segment lost 6 bases, leaving 17 bases of the junction unmatched.

This clonotype was sampled from a young man with COVID-19, enrolled during active disease. The specimen was peripheral blood. The chain carries TRBV29-1 and TRBJ1-4; TRBD1 agrees at 8 bases. The CDR3 nucleotides are TGCAGCGTCTCGGGACAGGTATTATCTGGAGGGGAAAAACTGTTTTTT. Translation gives CSVSGQVLSGGEKLFF.